Listed here is a single TCR beta chain. Its antigen remains unidentified. This entry is derived from a study of CD8+ T cells in alopecia areata. Study context: The drug, oral tofacitinib, was given to treated patients at 5 to 10 mg twice daily. Study-wide results and caveats: Shared TCR sequences were less clear between patients than in mice, possibly partly from HLA diversity. Sequence data from scalp samples additionally include resident alphabeta T cells of normal skin.

Extraction of RNA preceded its reverse transcription into cDNA, which served as the sequencing template. The protocol was immunoSEQ multiplex PCR, while the TCRdb copy is restricted to in-frame clones and leaves out a portion. The profile shows 140,000 to 150,000 clones, roughly 50% of them singletons. This CDR3 is built from 18 residues. CDR1 and CDR2 (germline): MNHEY, SMNVEV (reference sequence). The V and J ends lost 5 bases and 5 bases respectively, with 24 bases between them. The input for sequencing was CD4+ T cells sorted from blood, taken at week 0. The V and J genes are TRBV27 and TRBJ2-2; D is perhaps TRBD2 (7 bases). The origin of this receptor is a human donor with alopecia areata. CDR3 sequence (DNA): TGTGCCAGCAGTATGTGGCGCCGGGGGGCCAAAGGAACCGGGGAGCTGTTTTTT. It specifies CASSMWRRGAKGTGELFF.